The 28 T cell receptor beta chains presented below share a single source sample, sequenced in a study of molecular identifiers for immune sequencing clone quantification (dated 2018 in TCRdb). The library relied on PCR. Sequencing was carried out with an Illumina HiSeq 4000. TCRdb cleaned the public reads at Q25 with fastp, built clones with MiXCR and kept in-frame beta chains. Duplicate CDR3 protein sequences are folded into a single record with the most common DNA and genes. Within this sample are 300,000 to 350,000 distinct CDR3 sequences, with around 21% of them counted one time only. The ten largest clones add up to about 0.79% of the sample. Sequencing input: naive CD8+ T cells from blood, with Jurkat cell RNA spiked in. The cell subset or site label corresponds to: FACS-sorted CD8+CD4-CCR7+CD45RA+ naive T cells. All receptors derive from a human donor in good health. Some libraries in this study had Jurkat cell RNA spiked in.

To note about this clonotype: This clone may be a read error of a much larger clone one base away. The rearrangement joins TRBV14 to TRBJ2-7; 8 positions match TRBD2. The CDR3 is 17 amino acids. Trimming removed 4 bases from V and 1 base from J; junction bases left unmatched: 12. CDR1 and CDR2 from the germline V gene are SGHDN and FVKESK. The chain's CDR3 is CASSREALAGLSYEQYF. The DNA of the CDR3 is TGTGCCAGCAGCCGAGAAGCCCTAGCGGGCCTTTCCTACGAGCAGTACTTC. The full variable domain, with the rest looked up from reference TRBV14 and TRBJ2-7, is EAGVTQFPSHSVIEKGQTVTLRCDPISGHDNLYWYRRVMGKEIKFLLHFVKESKQDESGMPNNRFLAERTGGTYSTLKVQPAELEDSGVYFCASSREALAGLSYEQYFGPGTRLTVT.

Of note for this clonotype: A much larger clone is a single base away; this may be a read error. V is TRBV5-1 and J is TRBJ1-1, with a tentative D call TRBD1 (6 bases). The CDR3 has 14 amino acids. CDR1 is SGHRS, CDR2 YFSETQ, per germline. The DNA for the CDR3 is TGCGCCAGCAGCGGCGGACAGATGGACACTGAAGCTTCCTTT. Its protein is CASSGGQMDTEASF. Full variable domain (rest looked up from reference TRBV5-1 and TRBJ1-1): KAGVTQTPRYLIKTRGQQVTLSCSPISGHRSVSWYQQTPGQGLQFLFEYFSETQRNKGNFPGRFSGRQFSNSRSEMNVSTLELGDSALYLCASSGGQMDTEASFGQGTRLTVV.

This clonotype was observed many times. The chain recombines TRBV7-3 with TRBJ2-1; TRBD2 aligns across 13 bases. Unmatched junction bases numbered 1, after V lost 3 bases and J lost 8 bases. The length of the CDR3 is 14 residues. CDR1 and CDR2 from the germline V gene are SGHTA and FQGTGA. The CDR3 region is CASSFGLAGDEQFF. As DNA, the CDR3 is TGTGCCAGCAGCTTCGGACTAGCGGGAGATGAGCAGTTCTTC.

Comment on this clonotype: This clone may be a read error of a much larger clone one base away. The rearrangement uses TRBV6-6 and TRBJ1-1, with D possibly being TRBD1 (6 bases). The CDR3 extends over 16 amino acids. The germline V gene has CDR1 MNHNY and CDR2 SVGAGI (reference sequence). The CDR3 reads CVSSYSMGHSNTEAFF. The CDR3 DNA reads TGTGTCAGCAGTTACTCGATGGGACACTCGAACACTGAAGCTTTCTTT.

Remarks on this clonotype: This may arise from a read error, as a much more abundant clone is one base away. The V and J genes are TRBV2 and TRBJ2-5, with no clear D. The CDR3 spans 12 residues. The V gene's germline CDR1 is SNHLY and CDR2 FYNNEI. Here the CDR3 reads CAGSDPGETQYF. In DNA, the CDR3 is TGTGCCGGCAGCGACCCAGGAGAGACCCAGTACTTC.

This clonotype was observed at least ten times. This chain links TRBV7-9 with TRBJ1-1, with TRBD1 as a possible D gene (5 bases). There are 12 residues in the CDR3. CDR1 and CDR2 (germline): SEHNR, FQNEAQ (reference sequence). V was pared by 5 bases and J by 7 bases, with 11 bases between. DNA for the CDR3: TGTGCCAGCAGCAACCAGGGAGTTGAAGCTTTCTTT. This translates into CASSNQGVEAFF.

This clonotype came up many times. CDR3 in DNA: TGCGCCAGCAGCCAAGATCTTGGTCTCCTTCGAAACGAGCAGTACTTC. It yields the protein CASSQDLGLLRNEQYF. The rearrangement links TRBV4-3 to TRBJ2-7; D not certain. This CDR3 is 16 amino acids long. Germline V lookup: CDR1 LGHNA, CDR2 YSLEER. Trimming took 0 bases from V and 5 from J, leaving 17 bases between them.

In its sample, this clonotype was seen many times. V and J are TRBV14 and TRBJ1-1, with 7 bases matching TRBD1. Unmatched junction bases numbered 5, after V lost 4 bases and J lost 6 bases. The CDR3 contains 13 residues. The germline CDR1 and CDR2 sequences are SGHDN and FVKESK. This CDR3 reads CASSLPGQPEAFF. The CDR3 region has the DNA TGTGCCAGCAGCCTACCGGGACAGCCTGAAGCTTTCTTT.

This clonotype has ten or more counts. The chain is built from TRBV6-5 and TRBJ2-7; TRBD1 might be the D (5 bases). CDR3 size: 13 residues. Germline CDR1 is MNHEY and CDR2 is SVGAGI. Deletions cut 6 bases from V and 2 bases from J, with 11 bases between. The CDR3 is CASSTDITYEQYF. In DNA, the CDR3 is TGTGCCAGCAGCACGGACATCACCTACGAGCAGTACTTC.

As to this clonotype: Given a much more abundant clone one base away, this may be a read error. DNA for the CDR3: TGTGCCAGCAGCTCCGGGCCTTTATTCACTGAAGCTTTCTTT. Amino acids: CASSSGPLFTEAFF. V and J are TRBV7-9 and TRBJ1-1; D is ambiguous. The germline CDR1 and CDR2 sequences are SEHNR and FQNEAQ (reference sequence). V was trimmed by 4 bases and J by 4 bases, leaving 13 bases between them. The CDR3 loop spans 14 amino acids.

This clonotype was counted many times. The chain employs TRBV12-5 and TRBJ2-7, with D perhaps matching TRBD1 (5 bases). CDR1 is LGHNT, CDR2 FRNRAP, per germline. V was shortened by 3 bases and J by 6 bases, with 9 bases between the two germline ends. CDR3 size: 12 residues. Written as DNA, the CDR3 is TGTGCTAGTGGTTTCCCGACAGCCGAGCAGTACTTC. It encodes CASGFPTAEQYF. Full variable domain (rest looked up from reference TRBV12-5 and TRBJ2-7): DARVTQTPRHKVTEMGQEVTMRCQPILGHNTVFWYRQTMMQGLELLAYFRNRAPLDDSGMPKDRFSAEMPDATLATLKIQPSEPRDSAVYFCASGFPTAEQYFGPGTRLTVT.

In its sample, this clonotype was seen many times. The V and J genes are TRBV14 and TRBJ2-3; D is unresolved. Germline V gene data show CDR1 as SGHDN and CDR2 as FVKESK. Trimming cost V 0 bases and J 7 bases, with 11 bases left between them. CDR3 length equals 14 residues. CDR3 residues: CASSQDHLPHTQYF. The CDR3 DNA sequence: TGTGCCAGCAGCCAAGATCACCTTCCCCATACGCAGTATTTT.

This clonotype came up many times. The J gene is TRBJ1-2, the V gene TRBV19; possibly TRBD1 for D (5 bases). V gave up 3 bases and J gave up 2 bases, with 7 bases separating them. The CDR3 is made up of 13 amino acids. CDR1 LNHDA and CDR2 SQIVND come from the germline V gene (reference sequence). In DNA, the CDR3 is TGTGCCAGTAGTATCCGGACAAACTATGGCTACACCTTC. It specifies CASSIRTNYGYTF.

With respect to this clonotype: With a much larger clone just one base away, this may be a read error. V and J are TRBV24-1 and TRBJ2-7; D assignment may be TRBD1 or TRBD2 (5 bases each). Germline CDR1 is KGHDR and CDR2 is SFDVKD. This CDR3 spans 15 amino acids. Between the trimmed V and J ends, which lost 5 bases and 3 bases, there was a span of 16 bases. Here the CDR3 DNA reads TGTGCCACCAGTGGTCCGGGGCTGAAGGTCTACGAGCAGTACTTC. Translating it yields CATSGPGLKVYEQYF.

This clonotype was observed many times. The CDR3 loop is CASSEWSGEQYF. The CDR3 coding sequence is TGCGCCAGCAGTGAGTGGTCGGGGGAGCAGTACTTC. The V call is TRBV10-2, the J call TRBJ2-7; D perhaps matches TRBD2 (5 bases). Trimming removed 1 base at V and 7 bases at J, with 8 bases between. Germline V gene data show CDR1 as WSHSY and CDR2 as SAAADI. This CDR3 comprises 12 residues.

This clonotype was observed a few times. The chain has TRBV4-3 and TRBJ2-7; a possible D gene is TRBD2 (7 bases). Trimming took 4 bases from V and 4 from J, leaving 17 bases between them. CDR1 and CDR2 from the germline V gene are LGHNA and YSLEER. CDR3 length equals 15 residues. The DNA of the CDR3 is TGCGCCAGCAGCCCATATAGGGGGGGGGGGTACGAGCAGTACTTC. Protein product: CASSPYRGGGYEQYF.

This clonotype was seen repeatedly, ten times or more. The J gene is TRBJ2-3, the V gene TRBV5-4; 9 nucleotides agree with TRBD2. This CDR3 has 14 residues. In germline, CDR1 is SGHNT, CDR2 YYREEE (reference sequence). Losses at the gene ends were 6 bases for V and 4 bases for J; bases not matched to a gene: 6. The CDR3 is CASTPGLASDTQYF. CDR3 sequence (DNA): TGTGCCAGCACCCCGGGACTAGCCTCAGATACGCAGTATTTT.

With regard to this clonotype: One base away lies a much larger clone, so this may be a sequencing read error. The chain employs TRBV15 and TRBJ1-1; a weak D match, TRBD1 (5 bases). Trimming pared 1 base from V and 7 bases from J, leaving 16 bases between. Germline CDR1 LNHNV, CDR2 YYDKDF (reference sequence). CDR3 length equals 15 residues. The CDR3 is CATSRGSEGIGEAFF. The DNA of the CDR3 is TGTGCCACCAGCAGAGGTTCCGAGGGGATCGGTGAAGCTTTCTTT.

This clonotype was counted between two and nine times. The CDR3 DNA reads as TGTGCCAGCAGCTTGCACCCAGGAAGCAATCAGCCCCAGCATTTT. Protein sequence: CASSLHPGSNQPQHF. The chain couples TRBV5-6 to TRBJ1-5; D remains unclear. Germline-derived CDR1 and CDR2 are SGHDT and YYEEEE. Trimming removed 1 base from V and 1 base from J, with 9 bases in between. The CDR3 runs to 15 residues.

This clonotype was seen many times. V gene TRBV13 combines with J gene TRBJ1-3; no clear D gene. Germline CDR1 PRHDT, CDR2 FYEKMQ (reference sequence). The CDR3 covers 16 residues. The germline V and J ends were trimmed by 5 bases and 6 bases, with 20 bases remaining between them. The CDR3 bases are TGTGCCAGCAGCCAGACGGTGGCCCCCGGGGAAAACACCATATATTTT. Translating it yields CASSQTVAPGENTIYF.

This clonotype was counted between two and nine times. The J gene is TRBJ2-4, the V gene TRBV5-4, with 10 positions matching TRBD2. V trimming: 4 bases; J trimming: 5 bases; junction bases outside the gene matches: 3. In germline, CDR1 is SGHNT, CDR2 YYREEE (reference sequence). There are 14 residues in the CDR3. Written as DNA, the CDR3 is TGTGCCAGCAGCATAGGACTAGCGGAAAACATTCAGTACTTC. This translates into CASSIGLAENIQYF.

This clonotype occurred many times. The J gene is TRBJ1-5, the V gene TRBV7-6; unclear D gene. Trimming removed 1 base from V and 6 bases from J, with 7 bases in between. This CDR3 region has 13 residues. Germline CDR1 SGHVS, CDR2 FNYEAQ. Here the CDR3 reads CASSLGERQPQHF. The CDR3, as DNA: TGTGCCAGCAGCTTAGGGGAACGTCAGCCCCAGCATTTT. The complete variable domain, with remaining parts taken from reference TRBV7-6 and TRBJ1-5, reads GAGVSQSPRYKVTKRGQDVALRCDPISGHVSLYWYRQALGQGPEFLTYFNYEAQQDKSGLPNDRFSAERPEGSISTLTIQRTEQRDSAMYRCASSLGERQPQHFGDGTRLSIL.

At least ten counts were recorded for this clonotype. The V call is TRBV6-1, the J call TRBJ1-5; perhaps TRBD1 as D (5 bases). Trimming removed 1 base at V and 2 bases at J, with 9 bases between. The CDR3 totals 15 residues. Germline V gene lookup returns CDR1 MNHNS and CDR2 SASEGT. The CDR3 sequence: CASSEGLGGNQPQHF. The CDR3 bases are TGTGCCAGCAGTGAAGGACTAGGGGGCAATCAGCCCCAGCATTTT.

A remark on this clonotype: Mismatch with germline at one junction end may stem from a read error. V is TRBV4-3 and J is TRBJ2-5; a weak D match, TRBD1 (6 bases). In germline, CDR1 is LGHNA, CDR2 YSLEER. CDR3 length: 13 amino acids. As DNA, the CDR3 is TGCGCCAGCAGCCGGGACACCCAAGAGGCCCAGAACTTC. It yields the protein CASSRDTQEAQNF.

In its sample, this clonotype was seen many times. The chain has TRBV7-9 and TRBJ2-3; 8 bases match TRBD2. Germline lookup yields CDR1 SEHNR and CDR2 FQNEAQ (reference sequence). With 2 bases clipped from V and 5 bases from J, the junction kept 3 bases outside the gene matches. This CDR3 region has 14 residues. CDR3 DNA sequence: TGTGCCAGCAGCTTAAGCCTAGCGGGAGATACGCAGTATTTT. Translation gives CASSLSLAGDTQYF.

For this clonotype: Being one base from a much bigger clone, this may be a read error. The chain is built from TRBV7-9 and TRBJ2-1; TRBD1 is a possible D gene (6 bases). Trimming cost V 1 base and J 2 bases, with 12 bases left between them. The CDR3 covers 16 residues. Germline loops: CDR1 SEHNR, CDR2 FQNEAQ (reference sequence). DNA of the CDR3: TGTGCCAGCAGCTTAGAGGGGGAAGTGGCCTACAATGAGCAGTTCTTC. Translated, it gives CASSLEGEVAYNEQFF. The entire variable domain, with the rest obtained from reference TRBV7-9 and TRBJ2-1, is as follows: DTGVSQNPRHKITKRGQNVTFRCDPISEHNRLYWYRQTLGQGPEFLTYFQNEAQLEKSRLLSDRFSAERPKGSFSTLEIQRTEQGDSAMYLCASSLEGEVAYNEQFFGPGTRLTVL.

V and J are TRBV6-2 or TRBV6-3 and TRBJ2-2, with D maybe TRBD2 (6 bases). The V gene's germline CDR1 is MNHEY and CDR2 SVGEGT. V lost 0 bases to trimming and J lost 0 bases, with 20 bases between them. The CDR3 covers 20 residues. The CDR3 DNA is TGTGCCAGCAGTTACTCGTGGGGGGTGCGACTCCGCGCGAACACCGGGGAGCTGTTTTTT. This gives the protein CASSYSWGVRLRANTGELFF.

This clonotype has at least ten counts. This rearrangement joins TRBV9 to TRBJ2-7; TRBD1 matches at 7 bases. Germline assignment: CDR1 SGDLS and CDR2 YYNGEE. This CDR3 spans 14 amino acids. V lost 3 bases, J lost 4 bases, and 7 bases stayed unmatched. This chain's CDR3 is CASSATGDSYEQYF. CDR3 bases: TGTGCCAGCAGCGCAACAGGGGACAGTTACGAGCAGTACTTC.